The 21 T cell receptor beta chains below come from one sample, sequenced in a study of patients and donors after allogeneic stem cell transplantation (TCRdb year 2020). Preparation of the library involved RT-PCR. Sequencing was carried out with a NextSeq 550. The public reads were quality trimmed at Q25 with fastp and then assembled into clones with MiXCR by TCRdb, keeping productive beta chains. For every CDR3 protein sequence, its rows merge into one entry that carries the most common genes and DNA. The sample table records tens of thousands of distinct CDR3 sequences; around 5% of these occur just once. The leading ten clones occupy 2.6% of the sample. Sequenced: blood, either unsorted or a sorted T cell fraction (not recorded which). The receptors originated from a human donor who was either an allogeneic HSCT recipient or a stem cell or donor lymphocyte infusion donor (not recorded which). It is not recorded whose cells these are; they may come from a transplant donor.

Ten or more counts support this clonotype. V gene TRBV5-1 combines with J gene TRBJ2-7; D unclear. The CDR3 extends over 15 amino acids. Germline-derived CDR1 and CDR2 are SGHRS and YFSETQ. Deletions cut 0 bases from V and 0 bases from J, with 10 bases between. The CDR3 sequence is CASSLEGILSYEQYF. CDR3 bases: TGCGCCAGCAGCTTGGAAGGGATCCTCTCCTACGAGCAGTACTTC.

This clonotype was seen many times. V usage is TRBV10-3 and J usage is TRBJ2-1, with 13 positions matching TRBD2. V shed 6 bases and J 0 bases; nucleotides not matched to a gene: 5. CDR3 size: 17 residues. Per the germline V gene, CDR1 is ENHRY and CDR2 is SYGVKD. The CDR3 sequence: CAIRGTSGESSYNEQFF. CDR3 bases: TGTGCCATCAGGGGGACTAGCGGGGAGAGCTCCTACAATGAGCAGTTCTTC.

This clonotype has a count of ten or more. The chain joins TRBV18 to TRBJ2-1; 10 nucleotides match TRBD1. The V gene end was trimmed by 5 bases and the J gene end by 8 bases; junction bases not matched to a gene: 6. CDR1 and CDR2 (germline): KGHSH, LQKENI. This CDR3 comprises 14 residues. CDR3 sequence: CASSSRQGADEQFF. CDR3 bases: TGTGCCAGCTCATCCAGACAGGGGGCCGATGAGCAGTTCTTC.

The chain joins TRBV11-2 to TRBJ1-2; D might be TRBD1 (5 bases). The germline gives CDR1 SGHAT, CDR2 FQNNGV. Trimming shortened V by 6 bases and J by 6 bases, and 17 bases separated the two germline ends. This CDR3 is 14 amino acids long. The CDR3 bases are TGTGCCAGCAGACCAATCCGGGGCCATGATGGCTACACCTTC. This translates into CASRPIRGHDGYTF.

The chain combines TRBV6-1 with TRBJ1-2; D ambiguous. The CDR3 is 15 amino acids. CDR1 is MNHNS, CDR2 SASEGT, per germline. V was cut by 5 bases and J by 7 bases, with 20 bases left in between. The CDR3 bases are TGTGCCAGCAGTAGACCTTGGGAGCGACGGGGTGGCTACACCTTC. Its protein is CASSRPWERRGGYTF.

The sample holds many counts of this clonotype. The CDR3 region has the DNA TGTGCCAGCAGCTTAGGAAAGTCGTCGAGTGACTACGAGCAGTACTTC. This translates into CASSLGKSSSDYEQYF. The chain links TRBV7-9 to TRBJ2-7; D is unresolved. The CDR3 contains 16 residues. The V end lost 1 base, the J end lost 3 bases, and 16 bases lay between the germline ends. Germline V gene data show CDR1 as SEHNR and CDR2 as FQNEAQ (reference sequence). Drawing the rest from reference TRBV7-9 and TRBJ2-7, the complete variable domain is DTGVSQNPRHKITKRGQNVTFRCDPISEHNRLYWYRQTLGQGPEFLTYFQNEAQLEKSRLLSDRFSAERPKGSFSTLEIQRTEQGDSAMYLCASSLGKSSSDYEQYFGPGTRLTVT.

This chain joins TRBV10-2 and TRBJ1-2; weak D call: TRBD1 (6 bases). This CDR3 comprises 14 residues. Trimming shortened V by 3 bases and J by 0 bases, and 8 bases separated the two germline ends. The V gene's germline CDR1 is WSHSY and CDR2 SAAADI. CDR3 region: CASSEQGTNYGYTF. CDR3 nucleotide sequence: TGCGCCAGCAGTGAACAGGGCACTAACTATGGCTACACCTTC.

This clonotype was seen only a few times. The chain joins TRBV19 to TRBJ1-2, with D uncertain. V lost 5 bases and J 5 bases, leaving 12 bases between the germline ends. The CDR3 extends over 13 amino acids. Germline V gene sequence: CDR1 LNHDA, CDR2 SQIVND (reference sequence). This CDR3 is CASSAGPGYGYTF. The CDR3 DNA is TGTGCCAGTAGTGCGGGCCCGGGATATGGCTACACCTTC.

This clonotype occurred a few times. The DNA of the CDR3 is TGTGCCAGTAGTTCTGGCGGGAGGGACTACAATGAGCAGTTCTTC. This gives the protein CASSSGGRDYNEQFF. This sequence joins TRBV19 and TRBJ2-1; 9 bases agree with TRBD2. This CDR3 has 15 amino acids. Germline V gene sequence: CDR1 LNHDA, CDR2 SQIVND (reference sequence). V dropped 5 bases and J dropped 3; count of bases not matched to a gene: 5.

In its sample, this clonotype was seen a few times. The CDR3 nucleotides read TGTGCCAGCAGCTTGGAGAGAAAAGTGCAGTTCTTC. The encoded protein is CASSLERKVQFF. V is TRBV5-8 and J is TRBJ2-1, with D unclear. CDR1 is SGHTS and CDR2 is YDEGEE in the germline V gene. The CDR3 is made up of 12 amino acids. Trimming pared 0 bases from V and 12 bases from J, leaving 10 bases between.

The table lists this clonotype with many counts. This CDR3 reads CATSDWGRQQYF. CDR3 DNA sequence: TGTGCCACCAGTGACTGGGGGAGGCAGCAGTACTTC. The V call is TRBV24-1, the J call TRBJ2-7; D may be TRBD2 (6 bases). The CDR3 is 12 amino acids. From germline, CDR1 is KGHDR and CDR2 SFDVKD. V was shortened by 4 bases and J by 8 bases, with 11 bases between the two germline ends.

J is TRBJ1-1 and V is TRBV2, with D hard to call. CDR1 SNHLY and CDR2 FYNNEI come from the germline V gene. The CDR3 is 15 residues long. V was shortened by 4 bases and J by 7 bases, with 19 bases between the two germline ends. The CDR3 DNA reads TGTGCCAGCAGTGGGGTCCGGGTCGAAGAGGGTGAAGCTTTCTTT. Residues: CASSGVRVEEGEAFF.

V is TRBV6-5 and J is TRBJ1-4; TRBD1 matches at 7 bases. Per germline, CDR1 MNHEY and CDR2 SVGAGI. Unmatched junction bases numbered 9, after V lost 2 bases and J lost 6 bases. CDR3 size: 16 residues. The CDR3, as DNA: TGTGCCAGCAGTTACGGGGGGACAGCTGTCTATGAAAAACTGTTTTTT. This sequence encodes CASSYGGTAVYEKLFF.

This clonotype was picked up many times. V usage is TRBV5-1 and J usage is TRBJ2-1; 7 bases are shared with TRBD2. After removal of 1 base from V and 4 bases from J, the junction contained 14 bases not matched to a gene. The CDR3 covers 18 residues. Germline assignment: CDR1 SGHRS and CDR2 YFSETQ. As DNA, the CDR3 is TGCGCCAGCAGCTTGTTCCCTCCCTCGGGGGAGGGATACAATGAGCAGTTCTTC. This gives the protein CASSLFPPSGEGYNEQFF. Using reference TRBV5-1 and TRBJ2-1 for the parts outside the CDR3, the full variable domain is KAGVTQTPRYLIKTRGQQVTLSCSPISGHRSVSWYQQTPGQGLQFLFEYFSETQRNKGNFPGRFSGRQFSNSRSEMNVSTLELGDSALYLCASSLFPPSGEGYNEQFFGPGTRLTVL.

This clonotype has ten or more counts. The chain links TRBV7-6 to TRBJ2-7, with D possibly matching TRBD1 (5 bases). The CDR3 spans 15 residues. Germline V gene sequence: CDR1 SGHVS, CDR2 FNYEAQ. Trimming left V 1 base short and J 2 bases short, with 12 bases between. CDR3 loop: CASSLGQSGTYEQYF. Here the CDR3 DNA reads TGTGCCAGCAGCTTAGGACAGTCAGGGACCTACGAGCAGTACTTC.

The table lists this clonotype with many counts. V is TRBV19 and J is TRBJ2-1; D ambiguous. V lost 5 bases and J lost 2, with 16 bases in between. CDR1 LNHDA and CDR2 SQIVND come from the germline V gene (reference sequence). This CDR3 is 16 amino acids long. CDR3 in amino acids: CASSVLSDPTYNEQFF. CDR3 DNA: TGTGCCAGTAGTGTTCTGTCTGATCCAACCTACAATGAGCAGTTCTTC. Complete variable domain (other parts from reference TRBV19 and TRBJ2-1): DGGITQSPKYLFRKEGQNVTLSCEQNLNHDAMYWYRQDPGQGLRLIYYSQIVNDFQKGDIAEGYSVSREKKESFPLTVTSAQKNPTAFYLCASSVLSDPTYNEQFFGPGTRLTVL.

This clonotype showed up many times. J is TRBJ2-5 and V is TRBV12-3 or TRBV12-4; possible D gene TRBD2, 7 bases. The CDR3 has 15 amino acids. V lost 1 base and J 7 bases, leaving 16 bases between the germline ends. The CDR3 nucleotides are TGTGCCAGCAGTTTAGACGCGGGGGCGGTGGGGACCCAGTACTTC. This encodes CASSLDAGAVGTQYF.

This clonotype was found many times. The rearrangement uses TRBV3-1 and TRBJ1-4; 7 nucleotides line up with TRBD1. Germline V gene data show CDR1 as LGHDT and CDR2 as YNNKEL (reference sequence). The CDR3 extends over 14 amino acids. V dropped 4 bases and J dropped 7; count of bases not matched to a gene: 6. CDR3 sequence reads: CASSPTGKTEKLFF. CDR3 nucleotide sequence: TGTGCCAGCAGCCCGACAGGGAAGACTGAAAAACTGTTTTTT.

This clonotype has at least ten counts. The V gene is TRBV10-3, the J gene TRBJ1-1; tentatively, D is TRBD1 (6 bases). V lost 5 bases to trimming and J lost 7 bases, with 17 bases between them. Germline lookup yields CDR1 ENHRY and CDR2 SYGVKD. The CDR3 totals 14 residues. The CDR3 sequence: CAISSTGRADEAFF. CDR3 DNA: TGTGCCATCAGTTCGACAGGACGGGCGGATGAAGCTTTCTTT.

This clonotype was picked up many times. This chain joins TRBV6-2 or TRBV6-3 and TRBJ1-1, with a possible D match to TRBD1 (6 bases). The CDR3 length is 12 residues. In germline, CDR1 is MNHEY, CDR2 SVGEGT. Trimming stripped 7 bases from V and 7 bases from J, with 13 bases between. The CDR3 sequence: CASTPDRFEAFF. Here the CDR3 DNA reads TGTGCCAGCACTCCCGACAGGTTTGAAGCTTTCTTT.

This clonotype was recorded at least ten times. The V gene is TRBV20-1, the J gene TRBJ2-7; the D gene is possibly TRBD1 (6 bases). CDR3 size: 15 residues. V lost 0 bases, J lost 1 base, and 13 bases lay in between. Germline V CDR1 and CDR2: DFQATT, SNEGSKA (reference sequence). The CDR3 here is CSARDLDRLSYEQYF. The DNA of the CDR3 is TGCAGTGCTAGAGATCTTGACAGGCTATCCTACGAGCAGTACTTC.